This TCR beta chain was sequenced during a study of control samples from healthy donors and cancer patients. The data were produced by immunoSEQ multiplex PCR, yet TCRdb's version contains in-frame clones alone and is incomplete. The sample lists about 110,000 clones, 70% to 85% occurring once. This clone appeared a single time. Trimming shortened V by 4 bases and J by 6 bases, and 12 bases separated the two germline ends. The CDR3 is made up of 13 amino acids. CDR1 and CDR2 from the germline V gene are SGHNT and YYREEE (reference sequence). This TCR was recovered from a man aged 18 to 29 in good health. This chain uses TRBV5-4 with TRBJ2-3; D may be TRBD1 or TRBD2 (6 bases each). Material: blood. The CDR3 DNA reads as TGTGCCAGCAGCCAAGGGGGGTGGGATACGCAGTATTTT. Translated: CASSQGGWDTQYF.